This T cell receptor beta chain was found in a study of blood T cell repertoires in COVID-19. Study information: The study drew acute and convalescent COVID-19 samples from the United States, Italy and Spain. Nucleic acid was either cDNA or gDNA, and it came from T cells, B-cell-depleted T cells, or PBMCs.

This CDR3 contains 13 residues. Germline CDR1 MDHEN, CDR2 SYDVKM. Trimming took 4 bases from V and 7 from J, leaving 14 bases between them. Authors' methods: The authors estimated nucleated cell counts from reference gene primer amplification. Some clones are missing from TCRdb's copy, which holds only in-frame ones; the method was immunoSEQ multiplex PCR. That table is the source of V, J and clone size, and D and trimming were worked out from the DNA. The data hold fewer than 250,000 clones, with 83% observed a single time. V and J are TRBV28 and TRBJ2-7, with a possible D match to TRBD2 (5 bases). The source of this sequence is a human donor in a cohort sampled during active COVID-19. The sequenced sample was peripheral blood. The CDR3 loop reads CASSSGRAREQYF. CDR3 bases: TGTGCCAGCAGTTCTGGGCGGGCTAGGGAGCAGTACTTC.